This T cell receptor (beta chain) was sequenced for a study of blood T cell repertoires in COVID-19. CDR1 and CDR2 (germline): SGHRS, YFSETQ. This CDR3 comprises 15 residues. Trimming shortened V by 2 bases and J by 0 bases, and 12 bases separated the two germline ends. Authors' methods: Nucleated cell counts were estimated from reference gene primer amplification. Clones were sequenced by immunoSEQ multiplex PCR, and TCRdb holds only the in-frame ones, with some missing. That table is the source of V, J and clone size, and D and trimming were worked out from the DNA. The sample yields approximately 170,000 clones, roughly 93% seen once.

Sequencing was performed on peripheral blood. V and J are TRBV5-1 and TRBJ2-7, with D uncertain. The source of this sequence is a man between 18 and 29 years old with COVID-19, enrolled during active disease. In DNA form, the CDR3 reads TGCGCCAGCAGCTTAAGCTCCCCGAGCTCCTACGAGCAGTACTTC. Protein: CASSLSSPSSYEQYF.